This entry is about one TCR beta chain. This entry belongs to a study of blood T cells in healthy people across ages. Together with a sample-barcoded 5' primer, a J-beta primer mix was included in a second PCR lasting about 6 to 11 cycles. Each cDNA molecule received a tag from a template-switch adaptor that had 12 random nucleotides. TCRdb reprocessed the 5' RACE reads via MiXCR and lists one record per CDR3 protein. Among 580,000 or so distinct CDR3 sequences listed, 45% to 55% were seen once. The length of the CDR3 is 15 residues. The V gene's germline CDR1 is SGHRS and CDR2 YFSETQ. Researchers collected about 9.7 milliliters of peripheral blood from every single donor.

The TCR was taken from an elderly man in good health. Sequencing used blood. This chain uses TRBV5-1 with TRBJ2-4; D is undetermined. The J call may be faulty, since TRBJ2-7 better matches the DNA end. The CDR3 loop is CASSPKGAAAYEQYF. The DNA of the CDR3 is TGCGCCAGCAGCCCGAAGGGCGCTGCGGCCTACGAGCAGTACTTC.